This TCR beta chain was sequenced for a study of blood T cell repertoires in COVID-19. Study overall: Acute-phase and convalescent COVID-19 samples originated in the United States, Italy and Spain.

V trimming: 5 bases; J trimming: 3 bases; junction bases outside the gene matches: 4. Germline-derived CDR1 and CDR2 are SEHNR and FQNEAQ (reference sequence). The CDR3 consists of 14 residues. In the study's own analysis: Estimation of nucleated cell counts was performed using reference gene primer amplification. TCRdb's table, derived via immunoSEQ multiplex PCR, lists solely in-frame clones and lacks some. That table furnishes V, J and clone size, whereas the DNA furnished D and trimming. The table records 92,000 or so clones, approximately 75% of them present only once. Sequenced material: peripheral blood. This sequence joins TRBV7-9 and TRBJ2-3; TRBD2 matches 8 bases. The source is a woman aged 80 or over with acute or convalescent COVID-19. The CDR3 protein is CASSLGLATDTQYF. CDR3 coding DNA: TGTGCCAGCAGCCTTGGACTAGCTACAGATACGCAGTATTTT. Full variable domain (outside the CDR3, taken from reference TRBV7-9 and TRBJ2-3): DTGVSQNPRHKITKRGQNVTFRCDPISEHNRLYWYRQTLGQGPEFLTYFQNEAQLEKSRLLSDRFSAERPKGSFSTLEIQRTEQGDSAMYLCASSLGLATDTQYFGPGTRLTVL.